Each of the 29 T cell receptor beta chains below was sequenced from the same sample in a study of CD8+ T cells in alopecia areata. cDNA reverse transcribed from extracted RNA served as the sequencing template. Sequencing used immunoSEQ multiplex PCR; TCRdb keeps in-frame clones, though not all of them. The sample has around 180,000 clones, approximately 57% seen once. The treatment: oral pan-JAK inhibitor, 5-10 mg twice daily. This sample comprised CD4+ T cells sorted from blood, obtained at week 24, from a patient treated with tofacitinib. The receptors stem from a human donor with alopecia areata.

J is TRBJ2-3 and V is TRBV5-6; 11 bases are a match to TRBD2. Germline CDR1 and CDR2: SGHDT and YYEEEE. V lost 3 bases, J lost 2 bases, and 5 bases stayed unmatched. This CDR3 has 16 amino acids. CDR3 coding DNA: TGTGCCAGCAGCTGGGGGACTAGCGGCCTCACAGATACGCAGTATTTT. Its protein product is CASSWGTSGLTDTQYF.

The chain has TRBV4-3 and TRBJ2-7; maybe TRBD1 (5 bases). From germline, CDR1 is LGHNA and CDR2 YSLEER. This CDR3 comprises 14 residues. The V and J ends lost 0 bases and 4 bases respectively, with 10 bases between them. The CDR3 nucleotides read TGCGCCAGCAGCCAAGACGTCAGGGCGTACGAGCAGTACTTC. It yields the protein CASSQDVRAYEQYF.

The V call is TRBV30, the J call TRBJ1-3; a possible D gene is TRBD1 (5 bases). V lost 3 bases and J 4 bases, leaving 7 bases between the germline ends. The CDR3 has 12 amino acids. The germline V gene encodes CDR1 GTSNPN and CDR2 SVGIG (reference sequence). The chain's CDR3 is CAWSRQGNTIYF. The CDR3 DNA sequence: TGTGCCTGGAGCCGACAGGGAAACACCATATATTTT.

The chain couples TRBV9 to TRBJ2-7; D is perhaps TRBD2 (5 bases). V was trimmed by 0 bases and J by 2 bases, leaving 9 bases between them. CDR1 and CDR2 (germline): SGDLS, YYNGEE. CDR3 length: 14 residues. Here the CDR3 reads CASSVETNPYEQYF. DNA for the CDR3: TGTGCCAGCAGCGTAGAGACTAACCCCTACGAGCAGTACTTC.

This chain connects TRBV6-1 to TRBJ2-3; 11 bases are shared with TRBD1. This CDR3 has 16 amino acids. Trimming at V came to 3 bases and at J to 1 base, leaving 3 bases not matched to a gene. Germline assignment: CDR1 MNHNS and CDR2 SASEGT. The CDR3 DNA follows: TGTGCCAGCAGTGAGGACAGGGGGCGCGGCACAGATACGCAGTATTTT. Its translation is CASSEDRGRGTDTQYF.

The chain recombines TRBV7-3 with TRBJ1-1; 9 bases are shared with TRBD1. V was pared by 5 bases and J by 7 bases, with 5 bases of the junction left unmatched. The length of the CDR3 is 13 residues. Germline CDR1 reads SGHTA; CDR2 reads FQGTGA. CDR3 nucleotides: TGTGCCAGCAGCCCGATGGGACAGGGTGAAGCTTTCTTT. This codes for CASSPMGQGEAFF.

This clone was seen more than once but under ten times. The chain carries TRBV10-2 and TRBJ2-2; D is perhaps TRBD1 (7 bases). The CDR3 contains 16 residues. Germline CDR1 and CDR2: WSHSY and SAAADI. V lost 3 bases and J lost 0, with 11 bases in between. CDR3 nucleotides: TGCGCCAGCAGTGAAGGAGGGACAGCGAACACCGGGGAGCTGTTTTTT. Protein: CASSEGGTANTGELFF.

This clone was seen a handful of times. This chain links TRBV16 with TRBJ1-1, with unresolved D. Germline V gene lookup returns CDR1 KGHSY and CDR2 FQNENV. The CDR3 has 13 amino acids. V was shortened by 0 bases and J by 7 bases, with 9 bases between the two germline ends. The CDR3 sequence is CASSQSAGGEAFF. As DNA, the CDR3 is TGTGCCAGCAGCCAATCCGCGGGAGGTGAAGCTTTCTTT.

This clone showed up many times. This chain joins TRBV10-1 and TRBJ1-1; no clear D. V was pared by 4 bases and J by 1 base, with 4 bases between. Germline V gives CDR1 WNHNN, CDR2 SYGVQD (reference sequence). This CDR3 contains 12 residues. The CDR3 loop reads CASSGSNTEAFF. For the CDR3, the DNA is TGCGCCAGCAGTGGGTCGAACACTGAAGCTTTCTTT.

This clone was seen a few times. The chain's CDR3 is CSVDSTSEQFF. The CDR3, as DNA: TGCAGCGTTGACAGTACAAGTGAGCAGTTCTTC. The chain joins TRBV29-1 to TRBJ2-1; D ambiguous. Germline values: CDR1 SQVTM, CDR2 ANQGSEA. This CDR3 contains 11 residues. The V and J ends lost 3 bases and 9 bases respectively, with 9 bases between them.

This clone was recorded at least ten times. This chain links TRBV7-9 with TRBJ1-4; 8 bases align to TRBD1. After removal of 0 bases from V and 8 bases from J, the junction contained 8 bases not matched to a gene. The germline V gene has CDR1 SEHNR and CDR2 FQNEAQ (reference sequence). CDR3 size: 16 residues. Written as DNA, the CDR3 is TGTGCCAGCAGCTTAGCCCCGGACAGGGAAAGGGAAAAACTGTTTTTT. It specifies CASSLAPDREREKLFF.

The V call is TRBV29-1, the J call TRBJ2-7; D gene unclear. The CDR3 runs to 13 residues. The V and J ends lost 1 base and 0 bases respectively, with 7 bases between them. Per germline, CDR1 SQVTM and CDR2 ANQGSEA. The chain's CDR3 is CSVEVQSSYEQYF. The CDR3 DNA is TGCAGCGTTGAAGTGCAGAGCTCCTACGAGCAGTACTTC.

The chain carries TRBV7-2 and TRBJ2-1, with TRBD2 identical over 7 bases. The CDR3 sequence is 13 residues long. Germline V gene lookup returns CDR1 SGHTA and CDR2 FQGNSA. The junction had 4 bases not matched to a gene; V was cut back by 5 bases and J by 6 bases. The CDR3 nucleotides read TGTGCCAGCAGCCTACTAGCGATCAATGAGCAGTTCTTC. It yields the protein CASSLLAINEQFF.

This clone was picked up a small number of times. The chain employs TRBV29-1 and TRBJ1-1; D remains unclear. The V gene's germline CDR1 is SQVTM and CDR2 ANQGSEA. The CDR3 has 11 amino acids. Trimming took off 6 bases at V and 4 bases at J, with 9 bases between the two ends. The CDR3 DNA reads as TGCAGCGTGGCTAGGGCCACTGAAGCTTTCTTT. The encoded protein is CSVARATEAFF. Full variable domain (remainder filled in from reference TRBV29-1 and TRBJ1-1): SAVISQKPSRDICQRGTSLTIQCQVDSQVTMMFWYRQQPGQSLTLIATANQGSEATYESGFVIDKFPISRPNLTFSTLTVSNMSPEDSSIYLCSVARATEAFFGQGTRLTVV.

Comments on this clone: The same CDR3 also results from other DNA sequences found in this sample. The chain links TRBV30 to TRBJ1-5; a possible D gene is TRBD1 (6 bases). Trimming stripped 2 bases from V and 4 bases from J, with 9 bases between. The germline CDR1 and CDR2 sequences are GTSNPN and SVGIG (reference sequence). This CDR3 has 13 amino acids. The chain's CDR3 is CAWSRQGNQPQHF. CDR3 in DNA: TGTGCCTGGAGTCGGCAGGGGAATCAGCCCCAGCATTTT.

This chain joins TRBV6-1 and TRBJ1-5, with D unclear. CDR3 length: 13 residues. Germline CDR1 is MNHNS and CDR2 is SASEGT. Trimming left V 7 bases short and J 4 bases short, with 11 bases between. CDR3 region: CASTGQGNQPQHF. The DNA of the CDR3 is TGTGCCAGCACCGGGCAAGGGAATCAGCCCCAGCATTTT.

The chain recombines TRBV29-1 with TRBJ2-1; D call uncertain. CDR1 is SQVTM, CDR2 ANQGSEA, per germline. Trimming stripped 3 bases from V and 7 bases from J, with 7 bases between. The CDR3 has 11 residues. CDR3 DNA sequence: TGCAGCGTTGACCCTCAAAATGAGCAGTTCTTC. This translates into CSVDPQNEQFF.

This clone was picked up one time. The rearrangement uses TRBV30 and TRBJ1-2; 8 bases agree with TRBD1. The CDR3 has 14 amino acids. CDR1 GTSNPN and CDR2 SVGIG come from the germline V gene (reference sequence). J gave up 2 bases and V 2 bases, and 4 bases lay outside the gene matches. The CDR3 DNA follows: TGTGCCTGGAGTATCCGGGACAGGAACTATGGCTACACCTTC. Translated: CAWSIRDRNYGYTF.

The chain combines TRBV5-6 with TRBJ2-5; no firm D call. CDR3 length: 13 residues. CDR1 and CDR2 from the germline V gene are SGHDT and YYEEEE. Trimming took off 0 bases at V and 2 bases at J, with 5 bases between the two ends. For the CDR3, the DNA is TGTGCCAGCAGCTTGGGGCCTCAAGAGACCCAGTACTTC. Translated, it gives CASSLGPQETQYF.

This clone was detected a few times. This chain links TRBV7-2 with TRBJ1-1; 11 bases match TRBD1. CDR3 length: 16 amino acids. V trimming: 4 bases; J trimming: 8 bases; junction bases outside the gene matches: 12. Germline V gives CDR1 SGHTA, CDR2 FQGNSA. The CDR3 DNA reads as TGTGCCAGCAGCTCCGGAGGACAGGGGGCTTTGGGGGAAGCTTTCTTT. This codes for CASSSGGQGALGEAFF. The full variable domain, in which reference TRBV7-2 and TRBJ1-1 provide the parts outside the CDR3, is GAGVSQSPSNKVTEKGKDVELRCDPISGHTALYWYRQSLGQGLEFLIYFQGNSAPDKSGLPSDRFSAERTGGSVSTLTIQRTQQEDSAVYLCASSSGGQGALGEAFFGQGTRLTVV.

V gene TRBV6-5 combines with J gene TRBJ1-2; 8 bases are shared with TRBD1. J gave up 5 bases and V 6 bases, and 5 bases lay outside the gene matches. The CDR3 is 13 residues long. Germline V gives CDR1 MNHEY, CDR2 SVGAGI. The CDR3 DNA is TGTGCCAGCAGCCACCGGACAGGGTATGGCTACACCTTC. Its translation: CASSHRTGYGYTF.

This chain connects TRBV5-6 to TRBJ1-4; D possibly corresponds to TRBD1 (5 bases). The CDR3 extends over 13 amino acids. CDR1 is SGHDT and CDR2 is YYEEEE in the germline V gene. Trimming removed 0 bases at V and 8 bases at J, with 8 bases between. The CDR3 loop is CASSLGQTEKLFF. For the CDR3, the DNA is TGTGCCAGCAGCTTGGGACAGACAGAAAAACTGTTTTTT. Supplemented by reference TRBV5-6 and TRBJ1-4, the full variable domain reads DAGVTQSPTHLIKTRGQQVTLRCSPKSGHDTVSWYQQALGQGPQFIFQYYEEEERQRGNFPDRFSGHQFPNYSSELNVNALLLGDSALYLCASSLGQTEKLFFGSGTQLSVL.

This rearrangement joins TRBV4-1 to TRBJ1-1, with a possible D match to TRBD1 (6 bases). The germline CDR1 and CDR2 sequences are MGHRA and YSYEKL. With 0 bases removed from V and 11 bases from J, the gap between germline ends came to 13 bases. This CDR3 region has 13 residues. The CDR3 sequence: CASSQDPGTMAFF. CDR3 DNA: TGCGCCAGCAGCCAAGATCCAGGGACAATGGCTTTCTTT.

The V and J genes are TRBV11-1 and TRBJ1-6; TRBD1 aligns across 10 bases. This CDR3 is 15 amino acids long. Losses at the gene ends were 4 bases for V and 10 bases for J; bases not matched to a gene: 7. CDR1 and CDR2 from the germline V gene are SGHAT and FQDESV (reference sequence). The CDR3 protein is CASSSRQGARSPLHF. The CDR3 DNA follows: TGTGCCAGCAGCTCACGACAGGGGGCCAGATCACCCCTCCACTTT. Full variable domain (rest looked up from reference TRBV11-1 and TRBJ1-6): EAEVAQSPRYKITEKSQAVAFWCDPISGHATLYWYRQILGQGPELLVQFQDESVVDDSQLPKDRFSAERLKGVDSTLKIQPAELGDSAMYLCASSSRQGARSPLHFGNGTRLTVT.

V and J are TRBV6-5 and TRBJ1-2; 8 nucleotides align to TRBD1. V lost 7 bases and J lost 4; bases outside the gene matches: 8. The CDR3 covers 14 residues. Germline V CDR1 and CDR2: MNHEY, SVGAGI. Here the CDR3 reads CASTQGAGGYGYTF. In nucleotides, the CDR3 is TGTGCCAGCACTCAGGGGGCCGGAGGCTATGGCTACACCTTC.

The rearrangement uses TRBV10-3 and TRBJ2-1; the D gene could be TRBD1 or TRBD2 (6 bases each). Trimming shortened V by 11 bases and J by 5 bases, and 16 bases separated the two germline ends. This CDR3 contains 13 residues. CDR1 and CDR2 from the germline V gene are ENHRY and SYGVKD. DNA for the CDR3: TGTGCCGTCAATGGGGGGCCGGACAATGAGCAGTTCTTC. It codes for CAVNGGPDNEQFF.

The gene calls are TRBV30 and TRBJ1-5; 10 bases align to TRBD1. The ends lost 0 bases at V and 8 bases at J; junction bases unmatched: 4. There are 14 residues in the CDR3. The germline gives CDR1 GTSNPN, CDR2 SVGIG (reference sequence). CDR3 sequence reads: CAWSVGTGAEPQHF. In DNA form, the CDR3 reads TGTGCCTGGAGTGTAGGGACAGGGGCCGAGCCCCAGCATTTT.

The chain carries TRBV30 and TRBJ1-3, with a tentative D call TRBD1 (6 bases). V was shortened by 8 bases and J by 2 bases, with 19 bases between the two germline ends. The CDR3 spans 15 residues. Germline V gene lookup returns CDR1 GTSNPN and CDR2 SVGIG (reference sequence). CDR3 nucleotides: TGTGCCGGAACTCCTAACAGGGACGCTGGAAACACCATATATTTT. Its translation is CAGTPNRDAGNTIYF.

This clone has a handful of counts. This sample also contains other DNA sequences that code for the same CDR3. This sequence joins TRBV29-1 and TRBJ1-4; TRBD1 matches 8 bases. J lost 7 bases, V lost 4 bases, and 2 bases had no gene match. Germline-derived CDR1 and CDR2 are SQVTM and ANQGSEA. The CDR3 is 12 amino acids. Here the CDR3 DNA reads TGCAGCGTTGGCGACAGGGGTGAAAAACTGTTTTTT. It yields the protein CSVGDRGEKLFF. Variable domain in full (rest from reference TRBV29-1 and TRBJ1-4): SAVISQKPSRDICQRGTSLTIQCQVDSQVTMMFWYRQQPGQSLTLIATANQGSEATYESGFVIDKFPISRPNLTFSTLTVSNMSPEDSSIYLCSVGDRGEKLFFGSGTQLSVL.